This TCR beta chain was profiled in a study of blood T cells in healthy people across ages. A second PCR of 7 to 11 cycles used a sample-barcoded 5' primer and a J-beta primer mix. TCRdb re-called the 5' RACE reads through MiXCR, storing one row per CDR3 protein. The table lists 450,000 to 700,000 distinct CDR3 sequences, 27% of them singletons. The study's findings and limits: One million T cells yielded diversity estimates that were considered underestimates. Naive CD4+ cell counts and diversity both ran higher in long-lived than in aged donors. CMV status of donors was unknown, possibly confounding expanded clonotype changes.

CDR3 size: 15 residues. Germline V lookup: CDR1 SGHRS, CDR2 YFSETQ. Worth noting for this clonotype: Its target is unknown.

This sequence was found in a woman between 70 and 85 years old in good health. This chain uses TRBV5-1 with TRBJ2-5; 9 nucleotides agree with TRBD1. The J call is in doubt because the DNA end fits TRBJ2-7 better. Sequenced material: blood. The CDR3 spells CASSVEQGASYEQYF. The CDR3 bases are TGCGCCAGCAGCGTCGAACAGGGGGCCTCCTACGAGCAGTACTTC.